This entry concerns a single T cell receptor (beta chain). The data derive from a study of blood T cell repertoires in COVID-19. Study as a whole: Nucleic acid was either cDNA or gDNA, and it came from T cells, B-cell-depleted T cells, or PBMCs.

The CDR3 runs 12 residues. V trimming: 4 bases; J trimming: 2 bases; junction bases outside the gene matches: 2. Looked up from germline, CDR1 is SQVTM and CDR2 is ANQGSEA. Original methodology: Reference gene primers were amplified, and this amplification served to estimate nucleated cell counts. The assay was immunoSEQ multiplex PCR, and TCRdb's table has in-frame clones only and misses some. V and J calls and clone size are as listed in that table; D and trimming were resolved from the DNA. The data show 58,000 or so clones, under 80% seen once. This TCR derives from a human donor in a cohort sampled during active COVID-19. J is TRBJ2-7 and V is TRBV29-1, with 7 bases lining up with TRBD1. Specimen: peripheral blood. CDR3 amino acids: CSVGGQTYEQYF. Written as DNA, the CDR3 is TGCAGCGTTGGGGGACAGACCTACGAGCAGTACTTC.